A selection of T cell receptor beta chains follows, all from one sample in a study of T cell responses to AZD1222 COVID-19 vaccine. Sequenced by immunoSEQ multiplex PCR; TCRdb stores in-frame clones only, minus some. The clone table shows over 130,000 clones, with the ten largest holding about 2.3%. Source material: peripheral blood. The receptor set was obtained from an adult in good health. Each CDR3 is given with its conserved first and last residue. The D gene is left open where the match is weak.

TGTGCCAGCAGCCAAGGGGGCCCCGTGGCACTGTTTTTT	CASSQGGPVALFF	-	TRBV3-1/TRBV3-2	TRBJ1-4
TGTGCCAGTAGTATCGAGAAAGAGACCCAGTACTTC	CASSIEKETQYF	-	TRBV19	TRBJ2-5
TGTGCCAGCAGCTTAAATGGGGGACCCTACAATGAGCAGTTCTTC	CASSLNGGPYNEQFF	-	TRBV7-3	TRBJ2-1
TGCGCCAGCAGTGAGGTGGGGAGGGGGCCCTACGAGCAGTACTTC	CASSEVGRGPYEQYF	-	TRBV10-2	TRBJ2-7
TGTGCCAGCAGTCTCACAGAGTACCATGGCTACACCTTC	CASSLTEYHGYTF	-	TRBV6-5	TRBJ1-2
TGTGCCAGCAGCTCCTGGACAGGGGGCCGCTCTGGAAACACCATATATTTT	CASSSWTGGRSGNTIYF	TRBD1	TRBV11-2	TRBJ1-3
TGTGCTAGTGGTTTTAGTGACGAGCAGTTCTTC	CASGFSDEQFF	-	TRBV12-5	TRBJ2-1
TGTGCCAGCAGCCAAGTTCCACAGGGGGGTCCCCAGCATTTT	CASSQVPQGGPQHF	TRBD1	TRBV3-1/TRBV3-2	TRBJ1-5
TGTGCCAGCAGCTTAACAGGGCGGGACGGAGCTTTCTTT	CASSLTGRDGAFF	-	TRBV7-9	TRBJ1-1
TGTGCCAGCAGCTTGGGGAACAGGGCTTACGAGCAGTACTTC	CASSLGNRAYEQYF	-	TRBV5-4	TRBJ2-7
TGTGCCAGCAGTATTGGACAGGGGGCACAGCAGCCCCAGCATTTT	CASSIGQGAQQPQHF	TRBD1	TRBV6-5	TRBJ1-5
TGTGCCAGCAGCTTCCGTTTAAACACTGAAGCTTTCTTT	CASSFRLNTEAFF	-	TRBV5-6	TRBJ1-1
TGTGCCAGCCACGGTACAGGGGGCAATTCACCCCTCCACTTT	CASHGTGGNSPLHF	TRBD1	TRBV2	TRBJ1-6
TGCAGCGCGATCCCACTAGCGGGGGGGCTTAATGAGCAGTTCTTC	CSAIPLAGGLNEQFF	TRBD2	TRBV29-1	TRBJ2-1
TGTGCCAGCAGTCCCCAGGGGACTTCCCGTTTCTCCGGGGAGCTGTTTTTT	CASSPQGTSRFSGELFF	-	TRBV6-6	TRBJ2-2
TGTGCCAGTAGTCCTGCCGGGTTCACGGTCACCGGGGAGCTGTTTTTT	CASSPAGFTVTGELFF	-	TRBV19	TRBJ2-2
TGTGCCAGCAGCTTCGACCAGGAGACCCAGTACTTC	CASSFDQETQYF	-	TRBV7-9	TRBJ2-5
TGTGCCAGCAGTTCAGGAGGCTATAATTCACCCCTCCACTTT	CASSSGGYNSPLHF	-	TRBV6-5	TRBJ1-6
TGTGCCAGCACTCGAGGGGGGGGCGCTTTTTACGAGCAGTACTTC	CASTRGGGAFYEQYF	-	TRBV2	TRBJ2-7
TGTGCCAGCAAGGCAGGGGTGGCAACTAATGAAAAACTGTTTTTT	CASKAGVATNEKLFF	-	TRBV13	TRBJ1-4
TGTGCCTCCGGCGGGAACACTGAAGCTTTCTTT	CASGGNTEAFF	-	TRBV6-5	TRBJ1-1
TGTGCCAGCAGCCAAGATCCGGCCGGGGTGGCCGGGGAGCTGTTTTTT	CASSQDPAGVAGELFF	-	TRBV4-2	TRBJ2-2
TGTGCCAGCAGCTTTCCGGGACAGGGAATCTACGAGCAGTACTTC	CASSFPGQGIYEQYF	TRBD1	TRBV5-4	TRBJ2-7
TGTGCCAGCAGTTACTCATTCCTTGACACCGAAAAACTGTTTTTT	CASSYSFLDTEKLFF	-	TRBV6-5	TRBJ1-4
TGTGCCAGCAGCTTGGATGGACAGGGGGGACAGCCCCAGCATTTT	CASSLDGQGGQPQHF	TRBD1	TRBV5-5	TRBJ1-5
TGTGCCTGGAGTAGGGACAGGGGGCGCGAGCAGTACTTC	CAWSRDRGREQYF	TRBD1	TRBV30	TRBJ2-7
TGCGCCAGCAGCCGCCAGACAGGGGATGGCTACACCTTC	CASSRQTGDGYTF	TRBD1	TRBV4-3	TRBJ1-2
TGTGCCAGCAGTGAACGAGCAGCGTCGAACACTGAAGCTTTCTTT	CASSERAASNTEAFF	-	TRBV25-1	TRBJ1-1
TGCGCCAGCAGCTTGGACCATCCAGGGGGGACTGAAGCTTTCTTT	CASSLDHPGGTEAFF	TRBD1	TRBV5-1	TRBJ1-1